This T cell receptor beta chain derives from a study of blood T cell repertoires in COVID-19. In the study overall: Whether acute or convalescent, the COVID-19 samples came from the United States, Italy and Spain.

The age range of participants was about 18 to 95 years, with residence in about two dozen US areas. Only in-frame clones appear in the TCRdb table, and some are missing; sequencing was by immunoSEQ multiplex PCR. The sample lists around 220,000 clones; around nine tenths were seen once. Looked up from germline, CDR1 is LNHNV and CDR2 is YYDKDF (reference sequence). V gave up 5 bases and J gave up 3 bases, with 17 bases separating them. The CDR3 extends over 15 amino acids. The specimen sequenced was PBMCs or T cells enriched from blood (not recorded which). The genes are TRBV15 and TRBJ2-7; maybe TRBD2 (6 bases). This receptor was identified in a woman aged 45-65 years with acute COVID-19. CDR3 sequence (DNA): TGTGCCACCAGCGAGGTAGGAGGGAGAATCTACGAGCAGTACTTC. Protein sequence: CATSEVGGRIYEQYF.